Below, 21 T cell receptor beta chains from the same sample are listed, as sequenced in a study of blood T cell repertoires in COVID-19. The method was immunoSEQ multiplex PCR; TCRdb's version includes in-frame clones alone and lacks a portion of them. The sample has about 490,000 clones; 80% to 90% are singletons. Sequences were obtained from peripheral blood. The receptors shown here come from a human donor in a cohort sampled during active COVID-19.

This clone came up once. The chain combines TRBV15 with TRBJ2-1, with 9 nucleotides matching TRBD2. The length of the CDR3 is 13 residues. V lost 9 bases to trimming and J lost 10 bases; unmatched junction nucleotides: 10. The germline CDR1 and CDR2 sequences are LNHNV and YYDKDF (reference sequence). The chain's CDR3 is CATALAGNNEQFF. DNA for the CDR3: TGTGCCACAGCCCTAGCGGGGAATAACGAGCAGTTCTTC.

V and J are TRBV29-1 and TRBJ1-4; 9 bases fit TRBD1. V dropped 6 bases and J dropped 8; count of bases not matched to a gene: 7. The CDR3 length is 13 residues. Per the germline V gene, CDR1 is SQVTM and CDR2 is ANQGSEA. Here the CDR3 DNA reads TGCAGCGTGAGGGACAGGGCATGGGAAAAACTGTTTTTT. It is translated as CSVRDRAWEKLFF.

V gene TRBV3-1 (or the pseudogene TRBV3-2) combines with J gene TRBJ1-5; weak D call: TRBD1 (5 bases). V lost 4 bases and J 4 bases, leaving 11 bases between the germline ends. Germline V gene data show CDR1 as LGHDT and CDR2 as YNNKEL (reference sequence). The CDR3 extends over 14 amino acids. The DNA for the CDR3 is TGTGCCAGCAGCCCTTCCGGGGGGAATCAGCCCCAGCATTTT. The encoded protein is CASSPSGGNQPQHF.

This chain links TRBV27 with TRBJ1-4; D not resolved. The CDR3 consists of 15 residues. Trimming shortened V by 0 bases and J by 8 bases, and 13 bases separated the two germline ends. The V gene's germline CDR1 is MNHEY and CDR2 SMNVEV (reference sequence). The CDR3 DNA reads TGTGCCAGCAGTTTATCGCTTAGGGAGAGGGAAAAACTGTTTTTT. It translates to CASSLSLREREKLFF.

The genes are TRBV2 and TRBJ1-1, with D hard to call. The CDR3 is made up of 12 amino acids. With 5 bases removed from V and 3 bases from J, the gap between germline ends came to 7 bases. Germline lookup yields CDR1 SNHLY and CDR2 FYNNEI. CDR3 DNA sequence: TGTGCCAGCAGTTACCGGGACACTGAAGCTTTCTTT. Residues: CASSYRDTEAFF. Together with reference TRBV2 and TRBJ1-1, the CDR3 gives the full variable domain: EPEVTQTPSHQVTQMGQEVILRCVPISNHLYFYWYRQILGQKVEFLVSFYNNEISEKSEIFDDQFSVERPDGSNFTLKIRSTKLEDSAMYFCASSYRDTEAFFGQGTRLTVV.

V and J are TRBV24-1 and TRBJ2-2; D is possibly TRBD1 (5 bases). V was shortened by 0 bases and J by 6 bases, with 10 bases between the two germline ends. CDR1 KGHDR and CDR2 SFDVKD come from the germline V gene. The CDR3 sequence is 15 residues long. The CDR3 loop is CATSDLGRAAGELFF. The CDR3 DNA reads as TGTGCCACCAGTGATTTGGGCAGGGCGGCCGGGGAGCTGTTTTTT.

The chain employs TRBV4-3 and TRBJ2-3; TRBD1 matches 7 bases. CDR3 length: 13 residues. J was trimmed by 10 bases and V by 1 base; bases with no gene match: 5. Per the germline V gene, CDR1 is LGHNA and CDR2 is YSLEER. The CDR3 sequence: CASSQGGQVSQYF. The CDR3 nucleotides read TGCGCCAGCAGCCAAGGCGGACAGGTTTCGCAGTATTTT.

V gene TRBV6-5 combines with J gene TRBJ2-2, with TRBD1 matching 10 bases. Losses at the gene ends were 2 bases for V and 8 bases for J; bases not matched to a gene: 2. The CDR3 spans 14 residues. Per germline, CDR1 MNHEY and CDR2 SVGAGI. In DNA, the CDR3 is TGTGCCAGCAGTTACGGGACAGGGGCTGGGGAGCTGTTTTTT. As protein: CASSYGTGAGELFF.

The rearrangement links TRBV12-3 or TRBV12-4 to TRBJ1-6; D ambiguous. Trimming cost V 3 bases and J 9 bases, with 9 bases left between them. This CDR3 is 13 amino acids long. The CDR3 bases are TGTGCCAGCAGTTTTCTTGAGGGTTCACCCCTCCACTTT. Translated, it gives CASSFLEGSPLHF.

V usage is TRBV5-5 and J usage is TRBJ1-1; TRBD1 matches 7 bases. V trimming: 2 bases; J trimming: 4 bases; junction bases outside the gene matches: 5. CDR1 is SGHKS and CDR2 is YYEKEE in the germline V gene (reference sequence). This CDR3 has 14 amino acids. For the CDR3, the DNA is TGTGCCAGCAGCTTAACTGACAGGGCCACTGAAGCTTTCTTT. Protein: CASSLTDRATEAFF.

The chain uses TRBV30 and TRBJ1-5; D gene ambiguous. The germline gives CDR1 GTSNPN, CDR2 SVGIG (reference sequence). The germline V and J ends were trimmed by 2 bases and 11 bases, with 16 bases remaining between them. This CDR3 region has 13 residues. The CDR3 loop is CAWSTGPTRTQHF. The CDR3 bases are TGTGCCTGGAGTACTGGCCCTACGAGGACCCAGCATTTT.

This sequence joins TRBV30 and TRBJ1-1; D may be TRBD1 (6 bases). The CDR3 totals 11 residues. The ends were cut back, 5 bases at V and 3 bases at J, with 7 bases in the middle. CDR1 GTSNPN and CDR2 SVGIG come from the germline V gene (reference sequence). The CDR3 DNA follows: TGTGCCTGGGCAGGGGACACTGAAGCTTTCTTT. This gives the protein CAWAGDTEAFF.

This chain links TRBV6-6 with TRBJ1-4, with a tentative D call TRBD1 (6 bases). The V end was cut by 11 bases, the J end by 7 bases, with 20 bases between. This CDR3 contains 14 residues. Germline-derived CDR1 and CDR2 are MNHNY and SVGAGI (reference sequence). CDR3: CAGGSGGSGEKLFF. CDR3 DNA sequence: TGTGCCGGGGGTTCGGGGGGCTCTGGTGAAAAACTGTTTTTT.

The chain is built from TRBV28 and TRBJ1-1, with D possibly TRBD1 on 5 matching bases. CDR3 length: 16 residues. V was shortened by 3 bases and J by 0 bases, with 14 bases between the two germline ends. Germline V gives CDR1 MDHEN, CDR2 SYDVKM. The CDR3 DNA sequence: TGTGCCAGCAGTTTTGAAAGGCGGGGGATGAACACTGAAGCTTTCTTT. This encodes CASSFERRGMNTEAFF.

The CDR3 nucleotides read TGTGCCAGCAGCTTAGGGACAGGTTCCACCGGGGAGCTGTTTTTT. Its protein product is CASSLGTGSTGELFF. The chain couples TRBV7-2 to TRBJ2-2; 7 bases line up with TRBD1. The germline CDR1 and CDR2 sequences are SGHTA and FQGNSA. After removal of 1 base from V and 4 bases from J, the junction contained 3 bases not matched to a gene. The CDR3 has 15 amino acids.

V usage is TRBV6-4 and J usage is TRBJ2-6; D is ambiguous. Germline values: CDR1 MRHNA, CDR2 SNTAGT. Deletions cut 4 bases from V and 0 bases from J, with 7 bases between. The CDR3 is 15 residues long. CDR3 in DNA: TGTGCCAGCAGTGCCCACACCTCTGGGGCCAACGTCCTGACTTTC. Protein: CASSAHTSGANVLTF.

This rearrangement joins TRBV19 to TRBJ2-7; TRBD1 might be the D (7 bases). Trimming stripped 3 bases from V and 0 bases from J, with 15 bases between. Germline V lookup: CDR1 LNHDA, CDR2 SQIVND (reference sequence). The CDR3 has 16 residues. Here the CDR3 DNA reads TGTGCCAGTAGTATCCGGGGGACAGAGGCCTCCTACGAGCAGTACTTC. Translating it yields CASSIRGTEASYEQYF.

This clone has only one observation. The CDR3 DNA reads as TGTGCCAGCAGCGTAGAGTCTAGCGGGAGAGAGACCCAGTACTTC. It yields the protein CASSVESSGRETQYF. The V and J genes are TRBV9 and TRBJ2-5; 10 positions match TRBD2. The V and J ends lost 0 bases and 4 bases, in that order; junction bases with no gene match: 3. The CDR3 has 15 amino acids. Germline-derived CDR1 and CDR2 are SGDLS and YYNGEE.

V usage is TRBV6-2 or TRBV6-3 and J usage is TRBJ1-2; TRBD1 matches at 8 bases. V lost 6 bases, J lost 7 bases, and 7 bases stayed unmatched. Germline V gene data show CDR1 as MNHEY and CDR2 as SVGEGT. This CDR3 region has 13 residues. The CDR3 sequence is CASSQQGVGGYTF. CDR3 nucleotide sequence: TGTGCCAGCAGCCAACAGGGGGTCGGTGGCTACACCTTC.

The CDR3 DNA is TGTGCCAGCTCACTTGGGACTGGGCAGAACACTGAAGCTTTCTTT. Translation gives CASSLGTGQNTEAFF. The rearrangement uses TRBV18 and TRBJ1-1; D possibly corresponds to TRBD1 (5 bases). Per the germline V gene, CDR1 is KGHSH and CDR2 is LQKENI. Trimming left V 4 bases short and J 1 base short, with 13 bases between. CDR3 length: 15 amino acids.

The chain couples TRBV30 to TRBJ2-7; D perhaps matches TRBD1 (6 bases). Germline V CDR1 and CDR2: GTSNPN, SVGIG (reference sequence). V was shortened by 4 bases and J by 1 base, with 11 bases between the two germline ends. CDR3 length equals 13 residues. The CDR3 nucleotides read TGTGCCTGGACTCCTGGACAGTCCTACGAGCAGTACTTC. Translated: CAWTPGQSYEQYF.